In this sample, the clone carrying this TCR beta chain turned up a few times. Its antigen is unknown. The CDR3 has 17 amino acids. The V gene end was trimmed by 4 bases and the J gene end by 5 bases; junction bases not matched to a gene: 10. The germline V gene has CDR1 SEHNR and CDR2 FQNEAQ (reference sequence). Constant-segment primers served in 5'RACE that generated TCR alpha and TCR beta cDNA libraries bearing sample barcodes and UMIs. One entry per CDR3 protein results from TCRdb running MiXCR on the 5' RACE reads. The sample shows about 560,000 distinct CDR3 sequences, 17% of them seen only once. The data stem from a study of T-cell memory formation after mild COVID-19. General study findings and limits: Mainly in CM and EM were contracting CD4+ clones; CD8+ were in EMRA. In second-wave clones peaking day 37, SARS-CoV-2 specificity remained unconfirmed.

This chain uses TRBV7-9 with TRBJ2-2; TRBD2 matches 10 bases. Sequenced input: PBMCs or a T cell subset sorted from them (not recorded which). The clonotype originates from an adult woman who had mild COVID-19 (a few samples of this study predate the infection). Cell type and time point are not known. The CDR3 nucleotides are TGTGCCAGCAGCTCCCGGCTAGCGGGAGTTCGGACCGGGGAGCTGTTTTTT. It codes for CASSSRLAGVRTGELFF.